These T cell receptor beta chains were read from a single sample in a study of shared clonotypes between healthy human individuals. TCRdb keeps only in-frame clones here, not all; method: immunoSEQ multiplex PCR. The data show a few million clones, 85% to 95% seen once. The source material was naive CD4+ T cells sorted from blood. The source is a young man in good health. Each CDR3 is given with its conserved first and last residue. A D gene is named only where the DNA matches it firmly. Some rows mark clone size as missing; the rest say once, few, many or name a class of expanded clone.

clone size | CDR3 length | D gene | J gene | V gene | CDR3 DNA | CDR3 protein
- | 14 | - | TRBJ1-4 | TRBV2 | TGTGCCAGCCGAGGTGGGGTAACTAATGAAAAACTGTTTTTT | CASRGGVTNEKLFF
- | 17 | TRBD1 | TRBJ1-2 | TRBV7-9 | TGTGCCAGCAGCTCCGAGGGACAGTTTAGTGCTCCCTATGGCTACACCTTC | CASSSEGQFSAPYGYTF
- | 14 | - | TRBJ2-3 | TRBV9 | TGTGCCAGCAGCGGACAGTTAAGCACAGATACGCAGTATTTT | CASSGQLSTDTQYF
- | 16 | - | TRBJ2-7 | TRBV21-1 | TGTGCCAGCAGCAAAGCGATGGGACCCCTTCGGTGCGAGCAGTACTTC | CASSKAMGPLRCEQYF
- | 13 | TRBD1 | TRBJ2-5 | TRBV29-1 | TGCAGCGGAACCGGACAGGCCCAAGAGACCCAGTACTTC | CSGTGQAQETQYF
few | 13 | - | TRBJ1-2 | TRBV19 | TGTGCCACCTCATGGGGGCCTAACTATGGCTACACCTTC | CATSWGPNYGYTF
- | 19 | - | TRBJ2-3 | TRBV9 | TGTGCCAGCAGCCCCCGTTTTCGGGACTTAACAGGCCGCACAGATACGCAGTATTTT | CASSPRFRDLTGRTDTQYF
- | 16 | TRBD2 | TRBJ2-3 | TRBV18 | TGTGCCAGCTCACCACAAAGCGGGAGGGTCACAGATACGCAGTATTTT | CASSPQSGRVTDTQYF
- | 14 | TRBD2 | TRBJ2-7 | TRBV19 | TGTGCCAGTAGTATAGGCGGGAGCACCTACGAGCAGTACTTC | CASSIGGSTYEQYF
- | 14 | TRBD1 | TRBJ2-2 | TRBV7-2 | TGTGCCAGCAGCCGGGGACAGACCACCGGGGAGCTGTTTTTT | CASSRGQTTGELFF
- | 16 | TRBD1 | TRBJ2-3 | TRBV5-1 | TGCGCCAGCAGCTTGCTAGGGACAGGGGCCACAGATACGCAGTATTTT | CASSLLGTGATDTQYF
- | 14 | - | TRBJ2-7 | TRBV5-1 | TGCGCCAGCAGCGATTTACGGGACTCCTACGAGCAGTACTTC | CASSDLRDSYEQYF
- | 12 | - | TRBJ2-7 | TRBV2 | TGTGCCAGCAGTGGTTTAGCCTACGAGCAGTACTTC | CASSGLAYEQYF
- | 13 | TRBD2 | TRBJ2-3 | TRBV10-1 | TGCGCCAGCAGTGACCCTAAGCGGGAGACGCAGTATTTT | CASSDPKRETQYF
- | 16 | TRBD1 | TRBJ2-2 | TRBV5-4 | TGTGCCAGCGGGATGCGACAGGGATCGAACACCGGGGAGCTGTTTTTT | CASGMRQGSNTGELFF
- | 13 | - | TRBJ1-6 | TRBV14 | TGTGCCAGCAGCCAACAGACCGCCTCACCCCTCCACTTT | CASSQQTASPLHF
- | 14 | - | TRBJ2-3 | TRBV7-2 | TGTGCCAGCAGCTTGAAGTGGAGCACAGATACGCAGTATTTT | CASSLKWSTDTQYF
few | 15 | TRBD1 | TRBJ1-2 | TRBV30 | TGTGCTTTGCACAGGGGTCTTGTTTCTAACTATGGCTACACCTTC | CALHRGLVSNYGYTF
- | 15 | - | TRBJ2-7 | TRBV28 | TGTGCCAGCAGTTCCCCGGCAAGTTCCGCCTACGAGCAGTACTTC | CASSSPASSAYEQYF
- | 15 | - | TRBJ2-5 | TRBV5-1 | TGCGCCAGCAGCTTGAGGCGGGGCCCCGAAGAGACCCAGTACTTC | CASSLRRGPEETQYF
- | 17 | TRBD1 | TRBJ1-2 | TRBV15 | TGTGCCACCAGCAGTACGAGACAGGGGGCGTCTGGCTATGGCTACACCTTC | CATSSTRQGASGYGYTF
- | 17 | - | TRBJ2-4 | TRBV7-2 | TGTGCCAGCAGCCCGAGGGGGGAAGGGGGAGCCAAAAACATTCAGTACTTC | CASSPRGEGGAKNIQYF
- | 16 | TRBD1 | TRBJ1-2 | TRBV5-4 | TGTGCCAGCAGCTTACCGACAGGGGGTGAGAACTATGGCTACACCTTC | CASSLPTGGENYGYTF
- | 14 | - | TRBJ1-1 | TRBV5-4 | TGTGCCAGCAGCTCGGACCGTTATAGTACTGAAGCTTTCTTT | CASSSDRYSTEAFF
- | 14 | - | TRBJ1-4 | TRBV19 | TGTGCCAGTAGGGAGACTCTAATGGGAGAAAAACTGTTTTTT | CASRETLMGEKLFF
- | 14 | - | TRBJ1-2 | TRBV2 | TGTGCCAGCAGGGGTTCGGGGACGGGGTATGGCTACACCTTC | CASRGSGTGYGYTF
- | 15 | - | TRBJ2-2 | TRBV19 | TGTGCCAGTAGTATCGCTGACTTAAGCACCGGGGAGCTGTTTTTT | CASSIADLSTGELFF
- | 14 | TRBD1 | TRBJ2-7 | TRBV25-1 | TGTGCCAGCAGTGTTACAGGGGCGATCTCCGAGCAGTACTTC | CASSVTGAISEQYF
- | 13 | TRBD1 | TRBJ2-7 | TRBV18 | TGTGCCAGCTCCCTGAGACAGGGCCACGAGCAGTACTTC | CASSLRQGHEQYF
- | 13 | TRBD1 | TRBJ1-1 | TRBV10-3 | TGTGCCATCACTTCGACAGGGGCCACTGAAGCTTTCTTT | CAITSTGATEAFF
- | 16 | TRBD2 | TRBJ2-1 | TRBV19 | TGTGCCAGTAGTATAGCCGGCGGGGGAGACTCCAATGAGCAGTTCTTC | CASSIAGGGDSNEQFF
- | 16 | - | TRBJ2-3 | TRBV7-9 | TGTGCCAGCAGTCCTAACGACCAGCAGAGCACAGATACGCAGTATTTT | CASSPNDQQSTDTQYF
- | 15 | - | TRBJ2-7 | TRBV15 | TGTGCCACCAGCGGGCGCGGGGCCTTTTCCTACGAGCAGTACTTC | CATSGRGAFSYEQYF
- | 14 | - | TRBJ2-5 | TRBV10-3 | TGTGCCATCAGTGAGTCGCAGGCCGGGGAGACCCAGTACTTC | CAISESQAGETQYF
- | 15 | - | TRBJ1-2 | TRBV6-6 | TGTGCCAGCAGTTACTCCAGGGGTTCTAACTATGGCTACACCTTC | CASSYSRGSNYGYTF
once | 15 | TRBD1 | TRBJ2-5 | TRBV28 | TGTGCCAGCAGTGGACAGGGGATAACTCAAGAGACCCAGTACTTC | CASSGQGITQETQYF
- | 16 | TRBD2 | TRBJ2-7 | TRBV30 | TGTGCCTGGAGTCCTCTCGGGACTAGCGGGACTTACGAGCAGTACTTC | CAWSPLGTSGTYEQYF
- | 16 | - | TRBJ2-7 | TRBV7-6 | TGTGCCAGCAGCTTAGGATCTGGCCAAGACCCTTACGAGCAGTACTTC | CASSLGSGQDPYEQYF
- | 13 | - | TRBJ1-4 | TRBV9 | TGTGCCAGCAGCGTAGGCAGGGGCGAAAAACTGTTTTTT | CASSVGRGEKLFF
few | 13 | - | TRBJ1-5 | TRBV30 | TGTGCCTGGAGTTTGGGAGAAAATCAGCCCCAGCATTTT | CAWSLGENQPQHF
- | 14 | - | TRBJ1-1 | TRBV19 | TGTGCCAGTAGAACAAGGACGGGCGGAACTGAAGCTTTCTTT | CASRTRTGGTEAFF
once | 14 | - | TRBJ2-7 | TRBV6-5 | TGTGCCAGCAGTTACTCGGGTACCTCCGCCGAGCAGTACTTC | CASSYSGTSAEQYF
- | 15 | TRBD1 | TRBJ1-4 | TRBV28 | TGTGCCAGCAGTTTAAACCAGGGGGGGAGAGAAAAACTGTTTTTT | CASSLNQGGREKLFF
- | 14 | - | TRBJ2-2 | TRBV7-2 | TGTGCCAGCAGCTTATCCAGGGTGGCCGGGGAGCTGTTTTTT | CASSLSRVAGELFF
- | 14 | TRBD1 | TRBJ1-1 | TRBV4-3 | TGCGCCAGCAGCCTCCAGGGGGCTAACACTGAAGCTTTCTTT | CASSLQGANTEAFF
- | 17 | TRBD2 | TRBJ2-1 | TRBV5-1 | TGCGCCAGCAGCTTGGCCGGCCTAGCGGGATGGGGCAATGAGCAGTTCTTC | CASSLAGLAGWGNEQFF
- | 14 | - | TRBJ1-3 | TRBV28 | TGTGCCAGCAGTTTGGGGTTTGCTGGAAACACCATATATTTT | CASSLGFAGNTIYF
- | 16 | - | TRBJ1-1 | TRBV19 | TGTGCCAGTAGAGAACTGGGACGGGGCGAAAACACTGAAGCTTTCTTT | CASRELGRGENTEAFF
- | 16 | TRBD2 | TRBJ2-7 | TRBV18 | TGTGCCAGCTCACCCCCCGGACTAGAGGGAGGTCGGGAGCAGTACTTC | CASSPPGLEGGREQYF
once | 13 | - | TRBJ2-2 | TRBV10-1 | TGCGCCACCGCGGGACTGGTCACCGGGGAGCTGTTTTTT | CATAGLVTGELFF
- | 13 | TRBD1 | TRBJ2-1 | TRBV7-9 | TGTGCCAGCAGCCAGTGGGACAGTAATGAGCAGTTCTTC | CASSQWDSNEQFF